The T cell receptor beta chain described here comes from a study of cytomegalovirus exposure and HLA in healthy donors. Donors were drawn from the 120-subject validation cohort, separate from the approximately 640-subject first cohort. The method was immunoSEQ multiplex PCR; TCRdb's version includes in-frame clones alone and lacks a portion of them. The data contain approximately 110,000 clones, roughly 93% of them singletons. The V end lost 4 bases, the J end lost 5 bases, and 15 bases lay between the germline ends. Germline values: CDR1 SNHLY, CDR2 FYNNEI. The CDR3 loop spans 14 amino acids. Study results and caveats: Listed as cytomegalovirus-associated were 150 or so TCR beta chains. It was found in a later analysis that first-cohort TCR clusters tended to co-occur in the 120 validation repertoires.

Concerning this clone itself: Antigen unknown.

The TCR was taken from a woman in her late teens or twenties in good health and CMV-seronegative. The sample consisted of PBMCs. The genes are TRBV2 and TRBJ2-7, with D possibly TRBD2 on 5 matching bases. CDR3 amino acids: CASSVGSLRDEQYF. In DNA form, the CDR3 reads TGTGCCAGCAGTGTAGGGAGCCTGCGGGACGAGCAGTACTTC.